Sequencing of this T cell receptor (beta chain) was carried out in a study of blood T cell repertoires in COVID-19. In the study overall: Sites across the United States, Italy and Spain contributed samples from acute and convalescent COVID-19. PBMCs, B-cell-depleted T cells, or T cells provided the cDNA or gDNA that made up the material.

All enrollees were roughly 18 to 100 years old and from fewer than 30 US areas. This CDR3 spans 16 amino acids. CDR1 is WSHSY and CDR2 is SAAADI in the germline V gene. V lost 0 bases to trimming and J lost 8 bases, with 16 bases between them. Assay used: immunoSEQ multiplex PCR; TCRdb lists only in-frame clones, some missing. There are some 230,000 clones in the sample; about 79% occur only once, and about 1.3% lies in the top ten. The material sequenced was PBMCs or T cells enriched from blood (not recorded which). This chain uses TRBV10-2 with TRBJ1-4; a weak D match, TRBD1 (6 bases). This TCR came from a woman in her forties with acute COVID-19. The CDR3 spells CASSESTGGGREKLFF. The CDR3, as DNA: TGCGCCAGCAGTGAGTCCACCGGGGGGGGCAGAGAAAAACTGTTTTTT.